A single TCR beta chain is shown here with its context. CDR3 length: 14 residues. Germline values: CDR1 MGHDK, CDR2 SYGVNS. The V and J ends lost 7 bases and 2 bases respectively, with 12 bases between them. The sample belongs to a study of blood T cell repertoires in COVID-19. Method: immunoSEQ multiplex PCR; TCRdb's copy keeps in-frame clones and lacks some. The sample includes around 190,000 clones, more than 60% of them seen just once. The genes are TRBV25-1 and TRBJ2-1; D may be TRBD2 (5 bases). Sequencing was carried out using peripheral blood. This TCR was sampled from a woman between 45 and 65 years old with acute or convalescent COVID-19. CDR3 coding DNA: TGTGCCAGCATTGGGAATAGCGCCTACAATGAGCAGTTCTTC. Translated, it gives CASIGNSAYNEQFF. The complete variable domain, with remaining parts taken from reference TRBV25-1 and TRBJ2-1, reads EADIYQTPRYLVIGTGKKITLECSQTMGHDKMYWYQQDPGMELHLIHYSYGVNSTEKGDLSSESTVSRIRTEHFPLTLESARPSHTSQYLCASIGNSAYNEQFFGPGTRLTVL.